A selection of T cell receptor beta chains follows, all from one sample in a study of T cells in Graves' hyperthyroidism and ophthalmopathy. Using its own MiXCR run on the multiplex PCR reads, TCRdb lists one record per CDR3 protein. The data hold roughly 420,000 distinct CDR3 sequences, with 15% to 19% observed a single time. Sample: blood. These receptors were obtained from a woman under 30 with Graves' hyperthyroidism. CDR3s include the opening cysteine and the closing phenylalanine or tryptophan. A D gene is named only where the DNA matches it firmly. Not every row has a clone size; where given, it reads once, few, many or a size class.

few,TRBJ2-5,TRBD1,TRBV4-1,TGCGCCAGCAGCCAGCCGGACAGGACGGAGACCCAGTACTTC,CASSQPDRTETQYF
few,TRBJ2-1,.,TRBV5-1,TGCGCCAGCGCGTCGTCGTGGAGCTCCTACAATGAGCAGTTCTTC,CASASSWSSYNEQFF
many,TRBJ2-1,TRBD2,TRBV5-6,TGTGCCAGCAGCTTGGGGAAGGGACTAGCGGGGCGGAATGTCTACAATGAGCAGTTCTTC,CASSLGKGLAGRNVYNEQFF
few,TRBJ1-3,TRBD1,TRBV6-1,TGTGCCAGCAGTTCGGGACAGATGCCTGGAAACACCATATATTTT,CASSSGQMPGNTIYF
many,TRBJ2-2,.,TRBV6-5,TGTGCCAGCAGTTACAGTAACACCGGGGAGCTGTTTTTT,CASSYSNTGELFF
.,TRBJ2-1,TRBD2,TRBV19,TGTGCCAGTAGTGCGAGCGGGAAGCCCTACAATGAGCAGTTCTTC,CASSASGKPYNEQFF
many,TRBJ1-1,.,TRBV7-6,TGTGCCAGCAGCTTAGTTACGGGTGGGACTGAAGCTTTCTTT,CASSLVTGGTEAFF
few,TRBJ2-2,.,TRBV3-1,TGTGCCAGCAGCCAAGACATTGGAACCGGGGAGCTGTTTTTT,CASSQDIGTGELFF
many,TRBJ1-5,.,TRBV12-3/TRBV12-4,TGTGCCAGCGCTCCAGGTATAGGTCAGCCCCAGCATTTT,CASAPGIGQPQHF
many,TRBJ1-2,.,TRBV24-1,TGTGCCACCAGTACGGGGGATGGGTATGGCTACACCTTC,CATSTGDGYGYTF
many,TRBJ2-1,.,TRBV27,TGTGCCAGCAGTTTATGGGGAGACGGAGGCAATGAGCAGTTCTTC,CASSLWGDGGNEQFF
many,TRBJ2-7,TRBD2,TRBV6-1,TGTGCCAGCAGACCAGGACTAGCGGGAGCCTACGAGCAGTACTTC,CASRPGLAGAYEQYF
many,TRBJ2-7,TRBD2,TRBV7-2,TGTGCCAGCAGCCTAGCGGGAGGGCCCGCCTACGAGCAGTACTTC,CASSLAGGPAYEQYF
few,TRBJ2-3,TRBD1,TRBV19,TGTGCCAGTAGTCCGAAGGACAGGGGAAACACAGATACGCAGTATTTT,CASSPKDRGNTDTQYF
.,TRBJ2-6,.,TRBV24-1,TGTGCCACCAGTGACAGGGGCAACTCTGGGGCCAACGTCCTGACTTTC,CATSDRGNSGANVLTF
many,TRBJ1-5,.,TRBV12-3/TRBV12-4,TGTGCCAGCAGTAAGACAGACCGCAATCAGCCCCAGCATTTT,CASSKTDRNQPQHF
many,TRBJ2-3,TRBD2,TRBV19,TGTGCCAGCGCCTGGGGACTAGCGGGAGATTGGGATTCCACAGATACGCAGTATTTT,CASAWGLAGDWDSTDTQYF
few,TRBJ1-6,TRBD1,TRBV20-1,TGCAGTGCTAGAGATCCCATCGGGACAGGGGGTAATTCACCCCTCCACTTT,CSARDPIGTGGNSPLHF
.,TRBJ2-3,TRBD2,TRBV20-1,TGCAGTGCCAGTCTAGGGGCTCCGGGACTAGCGGGAGGGCCGGGAGATACGCAGTATTTT,CSASLGAPGLAGGPGDTQYF
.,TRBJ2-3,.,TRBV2,TGTGCCAGCAGCTCGGGGCCAAGAAGCACAGATACGCAGTATTTT,CASSSGPRSTDTQYF
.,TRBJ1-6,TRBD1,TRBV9,TGTGCCAGCAGCGTAGAACAGGGGAAATCACCCCTCCACTTT,CASSVEQGKSPLHF
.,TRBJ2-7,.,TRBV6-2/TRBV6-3,TGTGCCAGCAGTTTGAGACGAGACTACGAGCAGTACTTC,CASSLRRDYEQYF
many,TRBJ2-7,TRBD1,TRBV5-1,TGCGCCAGCAGCGACGGACAGGCTCCGTACGAGCAGTACTTC,CASSDGQAPYEQYF
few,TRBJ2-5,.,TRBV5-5,TGTGCCAGCAGCCCCCATTACCAAGAGACCCAGTACTTC,CASSPHYQETQYF
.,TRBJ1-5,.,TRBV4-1,TGCGCCAGCAGCCAAGTTATGGCAGCGCCCAATCAGCCCCAGCATTTT,CASSQVMAAPNQPQHF
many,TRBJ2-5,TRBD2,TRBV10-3,TGTGCCATCAAGGCGGGAGAGGGAGAGACCCAGTACTTC,CAIKAGEGETQYF
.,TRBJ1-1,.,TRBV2,TGTGCCGGAACTGGGGAGATAAACACTGAAGCTTTCTTT,CAGTGEINTEAFF
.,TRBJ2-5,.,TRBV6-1,TGTGCCAACAGTCGGGGAGTTAGGGACCAGTACTTC,CANSRGVRDQYF
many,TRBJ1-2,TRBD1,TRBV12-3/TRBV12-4,TGTGCCAGCAGTCCTGGGGACAGTGGGATAAATGGCTACACCTTC,CASSPGDSGINGYTF
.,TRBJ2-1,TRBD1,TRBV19,TGTGCCAGTAGTGCCGGGACAGTGGGTGAGCAGTTCTTC,CASSAGTVGEQFF
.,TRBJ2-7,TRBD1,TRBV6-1,TGTGCCAGCAGTGAAGACAGGGGCGCGTTCTGGGTAGGCGAGCAGTACTTC,CASSEDRGAFWVGEQYF
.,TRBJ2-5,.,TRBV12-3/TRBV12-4,TGTGCCACCAGTGATTCACTTCTAGAGACCCAGTACTTC,CATSDSLLETQYF
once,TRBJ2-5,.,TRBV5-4,TGTGCCAGCAGCCTACCGCCGGGACCAGGAAAGAAGACCCAGTACTTC,CASSLPPGPGKKTQYF
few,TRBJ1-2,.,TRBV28,TGTGCCAGCAGTCAACAACAGGACCTAAAGGCCTTC,CASSQQQDLKAF
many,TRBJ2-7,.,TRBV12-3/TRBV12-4,TGTGCCAGCAAAGGCATTGAATCCTACGAGCAGTACTTC,CASKGIESYEQYF
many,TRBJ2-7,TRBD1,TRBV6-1,TGTGCCAGCAGCCTTGGACAGGGAGGCGAGCAGTACTTC,CASSLGQGGEQYF
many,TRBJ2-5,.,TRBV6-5,TGTGCCAGCAGTTACTCGGGGGGGCGCGAAGAGACCCAGTACTTC,CASSYSGGREETQYF
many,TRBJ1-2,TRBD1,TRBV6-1,TGTGCCAGCAGTTGGAGGGGGCGGGGAGACTATGGCTACACCTTC,CASSWRGRGDYGYTF
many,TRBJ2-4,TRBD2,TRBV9,TGTGCCAGCAGCGTAGAGGCAGGGAGGGACATTCAGTACTTC,CASSVEAGRDIQYF
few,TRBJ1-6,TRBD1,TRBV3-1,TGTGCCAGCAGCCAGAGGACAGGGTACCTCCACTTT,CASSQRTGYLHF
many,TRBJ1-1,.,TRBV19,TGTGCCAGTAGTGGGCGGATGAACACTGAAGCTTTCTTT,CASSGRMNTEAFF
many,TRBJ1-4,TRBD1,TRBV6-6,TGTGCCAGCAGTTACTCCCCCGACAGATTCGGACAGGGGGAACCCGAAAAACTGTTTTTT,CASSYSPDRFGQGEPEKLFF
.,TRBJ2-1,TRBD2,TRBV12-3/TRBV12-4,TGTGCCAGCAGTTTAATCGAGGGACTAGCAAATGAGCAGTTCTTC,CASSLIEGLANEQFF
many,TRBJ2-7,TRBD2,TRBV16,TGTGCCAGCAGCCAAACCAGCGGGATACGCGAGCAGTACTTC,CASSQTSGIREQYF
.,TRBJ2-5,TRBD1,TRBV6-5,TGTGCCAGCAGTACTCTCGGGGACAGGGACAACCCAAGAGAGACCCAGTACTTC,CASSTLGDRDNPRETQYF
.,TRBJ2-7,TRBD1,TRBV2,TGTGCCAGCAAAGCCGGGACAGGGTACACCTACGAGCAGTACTTC,CASKAGTGYTYEQYF
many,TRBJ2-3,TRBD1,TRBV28,TGTGCCAGCAGTTTCGGACAGGTGGGACCAGATACGCAGTATTTT,CASSFGQVGPDTQYF
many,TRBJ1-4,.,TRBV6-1,TGTGCCAGCACCTACGGGGGGGAAAAACTGTTTTTT,CASTYGGEKLFF
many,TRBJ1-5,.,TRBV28,TGTGCCAGCAGTCAGGGGCAGCCCCAGCATTTT,CASSQGQPQHF